The 32 T cell receptor beta chains below were found in one sample sequenced in a study of technical replicates of blood from a handful of donors. Clones were sequenced by immunoSEQ multiplex PCR, and TCRdb holds only the in-frame ones, with some missing. The repertoire holds approximately 15,000 clones, with 85% to 90% as singletons. Sequences were obtained from PBMCs. The receptor source for this set is a human donor in good health.

The chain has TRBV6-1 and TRBJ2-7; 16 nucleotides agree with TRBD2. The CDR3 is made up of 17 amino acids. Trimming took 4 bases from V and 6 from J; bases not matched to a gene: 9. The germline V gene has CDR1 MNHNS and CDR2 SASEGT. CDR3 nucleotides: TGTGCCAGCAGTGCAACCGGGACTAGCGGGAGGGATGGCGAGCAGTACTTC. This encodes CASSATGTSGRDGEQYF.

J is TRBJ1-5 and V is TRBV2; D may be TRBD1 (5 bases). The V gene lost 6 bases and the J gene lost 4 bases, with 13 bases spanning the gap. Germline V gives CDR1 SNHLY, CDR2 FYNNEI. The CDR3 is 14 amino acids. CDR3 sequence: CASRPGTSNQPQHF. CDR3 sequence (DNA): TGTGCCAGCAGGCCGGGGACTTCGAATCAGCCCCAGCATTTT.

This rearrangement joins TRBV5-1 to TRBJ1-2; 8 bases map to TRBD1. V was clipped by 6 bases and J by 8 bases; unmatched bases: 9. There are 13 residues in the CDR3. Per germline, CDR1 SGHRS and CDR2 YFSETQ. The CDR3 DNA reads as TGCGCCAGCACCCCGACAGGGGCAGACGGCTACACCTTC. Its translation is CASTPTGADGYTF.

In its sample, this clone was seen once. The chain has TRBV7-9 and TRBJ2-1; 7 bases fit TRBD2. From germline, CDR1 is SEHNR and CDR2 FQNEAQ (reference sequence). V gave up 7 bases and J gave up 4 bases; unmatched junction bases: 10. The CDR3 covers 15 residues. CDR3 protein: CASTESGRGYNEQFF. For the CDR3, the DNA is TGTGCCAGCACCGAGAGTGGGCGGGGGTACAATGAGCAGTTCTTC.

The chain joins TRBV7-9 to TRBJ2-3; D is perhaps TRBD1 (5 bases). CDR3 length: 12 amino acids. V was cut by 8 bases and J by 4 bases, with 10 bases left in between. Germline CDR1 and CDR2: SEHNR and FQNEAQ (reference sequence). CDR3: CASQIRADTQYF. The CDR3, as DNA: TGTGCCAGCCAGATCAGGGCAGATACGCAGTATTTT.

CDR3 residues: CASSLGAAGEQYF. The CDR3 DNA reads TGTGCCAGCAGCTTAGGGGCAGCGGGCGAGCAGTACTTC. The J gene is TRBJ2-7, the V gene TRBV7-9; D is perhaps TRBD2 (6 bases). V gave up 1 base and J gave up 6 bases, with 10 bases separating them. CDR1 SEHNR and CDR2 FQNEAQ come from the germline V gene (reference sequence). The CDR3 runs 13 residues.

V is TRBV11-2 and J is TRBJ1-4, with D possibly TRBD1 on 6 matching bases. The CDR3 runs to 15 residues. Trimming cost V 1 base and J 4 bases, with 10 bases left between them. CDR1 and CDR2 (germline): SGHAT, FQNNGV. The CDR3 sequence is CASSLVGHDNEKLFF. The CDR3 DNA reads as TGTGCCAGCAGCTTAGTGGGACACGATAATGAAAAACTGTTTTTT.

Here the CDR3 DNA reads TGTGCCTGGAGTGTACTACGGGAAAAACTGTTTTTT. Its protein is CAWSVLREKLFF. This chain joins TRBV30 and TRBJ1-4; the D is unclear. This CDR3 has 12 amino acids. Between the trimmed V and J ends, which lost 0 bases and 8 bases, there was a span of 7 bases. Germline CDR1 and CDR2: GTSNPN and SVGIG (reference sequence).

The rearrangement uses TRBV6-1 and TRBJ2-7; TRBD2 agrees at 7 bases. The CDR3 length is 15 residues. After removal of 1 base from V and 3 bases from J, the junction contained 6 bases not matched to a gene. Germline V gene lookup returns CDR1 MNHNS and CDR2 SASEGT. As DNA, the CDR3 is TGTGCCAGCAGTGAAGGCGGGGGAATCTACTACGAGCAGTACTTC. Translating gives CASSEGGGIYYEQYF.

The chain employs TRBV6-5 and TRBJ2-2; D might be TRBD2 (5 bases). From germline, CDR1 is MNHEY and CDR2 SVGAGI. Trimming left V 7 bases short and J 8 bases short, with 17 bases between. The CDR3 consists of 14 residues. CDR3 amino acids: CASTSGERGGELFF. In nucleotides, the CDR3 is TGTGCCAGCACCTCCGGGGAGAGAGGGGGGGAGCTGTTTTTT.

This rearrangement joins TRBV19 to TRBJ2-2; a possible D gene is TRBD2 (6 bases). The CDR3 length is 17 residues. V gave up 5 bases and J gave up 4 bases, with 20 bases separating them. Germline V CDR1 and CDR2: LNHDA, SQIVND (reference sequence). CDR3 protein: CASSGGLFKAVTGELFF. The CDR3 region has the DNA TGTGCCAGTAGTGGGGGACTCTTCAAGGCGGTCACCGGGGAGCTGTTTTTT.

The V and J genes are TRBV10-2 and TRBJ2-3; perhaps TRBD1 as D (7 bases). The germline V gene encodes CDR1 WSHSY and CDR2 SAAADI. The V end lost 6 bases, the J end lost 1 base, and 26 bases lay between the germline ends. The CDR3 extends over 19 amino acids. The CDR3 DNA reads as TGCGCCAGCAGCCGCAGGGCTGGCGGGACAGTAGGGGGCACAGATACGCAGTATTTT. Translating it yields CASSRRAGGTVGGTDTQYF.

This chain connects TRBV6-4 to TRBJ2-7; 9 bases match TRBD1. The CDR3 has 14 amino acids. V dropped 5 bases and J dropped 3; count of bases not matched to a gene: 5. CDR1 MRHNA and CDR2 SNTAGT come from the germline V gene. CDR3 region: CASSTGQGSYEQYF. CDR3 nucleotides: TGTGCCAGCAGTACCGGACAGGGGAGCTACGAGCAGTACTTC.

This clone was seen more than once but under ten times. V is TRBV5-1 and J is TRBJ2-5, with 7 positions matching TRBD1. V was pared by 7 bases and J by 5 bases, with 8 bases of the junction left unmatched. The germline V gene encodes CDR1 SGHRS and CDR2 YFSETQ. This CDR3 contains 13 residues. The CDR3 coding sequence is TGCGCCAGCGCACAGGGGAGTGGTGAGACCCAGTACTTC. This encodes CASAQGSGETQYF.

The chain is built from TRBV6-1 and TRBJ2-7; D is perhaps TRBD2 (6 bases). The CDR3 consists of 13 residues. Looked up from germline, CDR1 is MNHNS and CDR2 is SASEGT. V was shortened by 6 bases and J by 0 bases, with 9 bases between the two germline ends. Here the CDR3 DNA reads TGTGCCAGCAGAGAGGGACTCTCCTACGAGCAGTACTTC. Translated: CASREGLSYEQYF.

The V and J genes are TRBV7-2 and TRBJ2-7; 7 bases are a match to TRBD2. The length of the CDR3 is 13 residues. The junction had 8 bases not matched to a gene; V was cut back by 3 bases and J by 9 bases. Germline V gene lookup returns CDR1 SGHTA and CDR2 FQGNSA. CDR3 region: CASSFAGAGAQYF. In nucleotides, the CDR3 is TGTGCCAGCAGCTTCGCGGGAGCAGGTGCGCAGTACTTC.

The chain carries TRBV5-1 and TRBJ2-4; 10 nucleotides align to TRBD2. The germline V gene has CDR1 SGHRS and CDR2 YFSETQ. This CDR3 has 16 residues. Losses at the gene ends were 4 bases for V and 1 base for J; bases not matched to a gene: 5. DNA for the CDR3: TGCGCCAGCAGCGGAACTAGCGGGGCCGCCAAAAACATTCAGTACTTC. Translated, it gives CASSGTSGAAKNIQYF.

This clone was picked up one time. The J gene is TRBJ2-3, the V gene TRBV7-7; TRBD1 aligns across 9 bases. Germline CDR1 SSHAT, CDR2 FNYEAQ (reference sequence). V gave up 5 bases and J gave up 1 base; unmatched junction bases: 4. The CDR3 spans 15 residues. This CDR3 is CASSPWTGGTDTQYF. In DNA form, the CDR3 reads TGTGCCAGCAGCCCGTGGACAGGGGGCACAGATACGCAGTATTTT.

The chain employs TRBV11-1 and TRBJ2-5, with a possible D match to TRBD1 (5 bases). V dropped 0 bases and J dropped 5 bases, with 13 bases sitting between them. Germline V gives CDR1 SGHAT, CDR2 FQDESV (reference sequence). This CDR3 has 15 amino acids. In DNA form, the CDR3 reads TGTGCCAGCAGCTTAGCACGGGCAGGGCTGGAGACCCAGTACTTC. This translates into CASSLARAGLETQYF.

In DNA form, the CDR3 reads TGTGCCAGCAGGTGGACTAGCGGGACCGAGCAGTACTTC. Translating gives CASRWTSGTEQYF. The rearrangement joins TRBV27 to TRBJ2-7, with TRBD2 matching 12 bases. This CDR3 spans 13 amino acids. Per the germline V gene, CDR1 is MNHEY and CDR2 is SMNVEV (reference sequence). The junction had 3 bases not matched to a gene; V was cut back by 6 bases and J by 6 bases.

This clone has only one observation. This chain links TRBV7-2 with TRBJ2-7; possible D gene TRBD1, 5 bases. The length of the CDR3 is 13 residues. Germline loops: CDR1 SGHTA, CDR2 FQGNSA. Trimming left V 3 bases short and J 3 bases short, with 9 bases between. CDR3 protein: CASSFLDSYEQYF. DNA for the CDR3: TGTGCCAGCAGCTTTCTTGACAGCTACGAGCAGTACTTC.

The chain recombines TRBV29-1 with TRBJ1-2; D might be TRBD1 (6 bases). With 3 bases removed from V and 7 bases from J, the gap between germline ends came to 15 bases. Germline V gene lookup returns CDR1 SQVTM and CDR2 ANQGSEA. The length of the CDR3 is 13 residues. The CDR3 here is CSVEEQGKSGYTF. The DNA of the CDR3 is TGCAGCGTTGAGGAACAGGGAAAATCTGGCTACACCTTC.

In this sample, this clone turned up a few times. This chain joins TRBV10-2 and TRBJ2-2, with D maybe TRBD2 (6 bases). Trimming pared 6 bases from V and 4 bases from J, leaving 9 bases between. This CDR3 has 13 amino acids. Germline CDR1 WSHSY, CDR2 SAAADI. The CDR3 sequence: CASSGTVTGELFF. Here the CDR3 DNA reads TGCGCCAGCAGCGGGACTGTCACCGGGGAGCTGTTTTTT.

The rearrangement links TRBV19 to TRBJ2-6; 8 nucleotides line up with TRBD1. Germline loops: CDR1 LNHDA, CDR2 SQIVND (reference sequence). The V and J ends lost 7 bases and 2 bases, in that order; junction bases with no gene match: 7. This CDR3 region has 16 residues. The CDR3 here is CASTHRTGTGANVLTF. The CDR3 DNA reads as TGTGCCAGTACCCACCGGACAGGGACTGGGGCCAACGTCCTGACTTTC.

The chain is built from TRBV5-1 and TRBJ2-7; 9 bases map to TRBD1. This CDR3 is built from 16 residues. The germline gives CDR1 SGHRS, CDR2 YFSETQ. The ends lost 4 bases at V and 4 bases at J; junction bases unmatched: 12. CDR3 in DNA: TGCGCCAGCAGCCAAACCGGGACAGGGCCCGAATACGAGCAGTACTTC. Translated: CASSQTGTGPEYEQYF.

The CDR3 sequence: CASSPQGIANTGELFF. In DNA form, the CDR3 reads TGTGCCAGCAGCCCCCAGGGTATCGCGAACACCGGGGAGCTGTTTTTT. The rearrangement links TRBV11-2 to TRBJ2-2, with D maybe TRBD1 (5 bases). This CDR3 contains 16 residues. Germline V gene lookup returns CDR1 SGHAT and CDR2 FQNNGV. V was cut by 5 bases and J by 0 bases, with 13 bases left in between.

The chain joins TRBV11-2 to TRBJ2-7, with D tentatively TRBD2 (7 bases). Germline V gives CDR1 SGHAT, CDR2 FQNNGV. V gave up 5 bases and J gave up 4 bases, with 21 bases separating them. The CDR3 spans 16 residues. Here the CDR3 reads CASSPRGAGDNYEQYF. For the CDR3, the DNA is TGTGCCAGCAGCCCCCGGGGGGCAGGAGACAATTACGAGCAGTACTTC.

This chain joins TRBV10-2 and TRBJ2-1, with 14 bases aligning to TRBD2. Germline CDR1 reads WSHSY; CDR2 reads SAAADI. The CDR3 contains 16 residues. The V segment lost 6 bases and the J segment 7 bases; nucleotides outside the gene matches: 8. CDR3 DNA sequence: TGCGCCAGCAGGCGGGGACTAGCGGGAGTAAGGAATGAGCAGTTCTTC. Amino acids: CASRRGLAGVRNEQFF.

The chain is built from TRBV7-9 and TRBJ2-1; no clear D gene. In germline, CDR1 is SEHNR, CDR2 FQNEAQ (reference sequence). The CDR3 is made up of 12 amino acids. Trimming stripped 4 bases from V and 7 bases from J, with 8 bases between. The DNA of the CDR3 is TGTGCCAGCAGCTCGTCTAGTAATGAGCAGTTCTTC. Translated: CASSSSSNEQFF.

V gene TRBV10-3 combines with J gene TRBJ2-1, with TRBD2 identical over 15 bases. The length of the CDR3 is 15 residues. V was clipped by 2 bases and J by 8 bases; unmatched bases: 1. Germline CDR1 and CDR2: ENHRY and SYGVKD. CDR3 DNA sequence: TGTGCCATCAGTGAGCGGACTAGCGGGAGGGATGAGCAGTTCTTC. Residues: CAISERTSGRDEQFF.

V is TRBV27 and J is TRBJ2-7; 7 positions match TRBD1. The V gene's germline CDR1 is MNHEY and CDR2 SMNVEV (reference sequence). The CDR3 consists of 15 residues. With V trimmed by 4 bases and J by 0 bases, 6 bases remained unmatched. This CDR3 is CASSSTGVGSYEQYF. CDR3 sequence (DNA): TGTGCCAGCAGTTCCACAGGGGTTGGCTCCTACGAGCAGTACTTC.

In its sample, this clone was seen once. One junction end does not reproduce the germline sequence, and a read error may be involved. The V and J genes are TRBV7-9 and TRBJ2-1; 11 positions match TRBD2. The CDR3 sequence is 16 residues long. Germline V lookup: CDR1 SEHNR, CDR2 FQNEAQ (reference sequence). The CDR3 is CASNLAGGAEGNEQFF. The CDR3 region has the DNA TGTGCCAGCAACTTAGCGGGAGGGGCTGAGGGGAATGAGCAGTTCTTC.